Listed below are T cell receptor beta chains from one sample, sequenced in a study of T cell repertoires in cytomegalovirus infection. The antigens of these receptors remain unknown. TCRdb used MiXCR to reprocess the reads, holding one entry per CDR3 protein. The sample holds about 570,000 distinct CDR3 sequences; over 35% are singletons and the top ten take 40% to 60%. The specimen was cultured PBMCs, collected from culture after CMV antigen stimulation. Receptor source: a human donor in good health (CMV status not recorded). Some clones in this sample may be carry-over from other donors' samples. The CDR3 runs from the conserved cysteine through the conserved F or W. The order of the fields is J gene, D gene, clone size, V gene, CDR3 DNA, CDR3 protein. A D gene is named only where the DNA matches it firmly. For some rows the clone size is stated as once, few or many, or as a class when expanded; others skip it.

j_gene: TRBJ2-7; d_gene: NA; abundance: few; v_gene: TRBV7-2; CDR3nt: TGTGCCAGCAGCTTAGGCGGGACTGGGGCCTACGAGCAGTACTTC; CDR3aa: CASSLGGTGAYEQYF
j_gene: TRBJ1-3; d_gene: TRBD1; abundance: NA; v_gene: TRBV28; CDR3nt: TGTGCCAGCAGCACAGGGGGAATTAGCGAAAACACCATATATTTT; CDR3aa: CASSTGGISENTIYF
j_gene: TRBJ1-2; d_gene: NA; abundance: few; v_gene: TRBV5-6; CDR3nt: TGTGCCAGCAGCTCCGCGGGCTCTCGAGGCTACACCTTC; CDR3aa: CASSSAGSRGYTF
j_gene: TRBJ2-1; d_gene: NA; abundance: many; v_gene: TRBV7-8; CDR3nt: TGTGCCAGCAGCGCACAGAAGAGCTCCTACAATGAGCAGTTCTTC; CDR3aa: CASSAQKSSYNEQFF
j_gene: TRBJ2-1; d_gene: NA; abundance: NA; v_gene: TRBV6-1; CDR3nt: TGTGCCAGCAGTGAATTTGAGGGGGGGCTGCTTGAGCAGTTCTTC; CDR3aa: CASSEFEGGLLEQFF
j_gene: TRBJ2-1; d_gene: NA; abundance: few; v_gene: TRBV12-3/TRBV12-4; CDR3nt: TGTGCCAGCAGCCTCCCCCCGGGGCCGGCCAATGAGCAGTTCTTC; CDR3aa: CASSLPPGPANEQFF
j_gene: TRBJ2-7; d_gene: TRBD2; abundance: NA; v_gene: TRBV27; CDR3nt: TGTGCCAGCAGTTTTAATCCGCGAAGGGGACTAGCGGGAGGGCTGCCCCATCACTACGAGCAGTACTTC; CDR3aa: CASSFNPRRGLAGGLPHHYEQYF
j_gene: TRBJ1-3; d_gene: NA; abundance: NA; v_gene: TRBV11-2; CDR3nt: TGTGCCAGCAGCCCACGGAGGGTCCCGAAGGACACCATATATTTT; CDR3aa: CASSPRRVPKDTIYF
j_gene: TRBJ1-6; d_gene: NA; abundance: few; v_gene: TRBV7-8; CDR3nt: TGTGCCAGCACCTTATTGGGCAGGGAGGGTTTAGGTTCACCCCTCCACTTT; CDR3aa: CASTLLGREGLGSPLHF
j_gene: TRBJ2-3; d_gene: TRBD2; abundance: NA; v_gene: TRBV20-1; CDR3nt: TGCAGTGCTAGGCCACTAGCGGGAGGGATAACGCAGTATTTT; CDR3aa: CSARPLAGGITQYF
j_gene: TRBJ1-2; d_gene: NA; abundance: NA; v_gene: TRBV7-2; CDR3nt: TGTGCCAGCAGGTGGATAGGAAGGGGCTACACCTTC; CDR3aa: CASRWIGRGYTF
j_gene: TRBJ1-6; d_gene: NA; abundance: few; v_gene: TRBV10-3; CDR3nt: TGTGCCATCAGTGGCGGACAGCGAGGCTCCTATAATTCACCCCTCCACTTT; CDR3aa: CAISGGQRGSYNSPLHF
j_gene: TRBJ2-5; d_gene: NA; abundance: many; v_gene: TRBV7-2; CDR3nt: TGTGCCAGCAGCTCTTTTGGGCACCAAGAGACCCAGTACTTC; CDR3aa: CASSSFGHQETQYF
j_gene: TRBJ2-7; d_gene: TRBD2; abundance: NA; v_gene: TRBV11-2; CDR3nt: TGTGCCAGCAGGTATAGGGACTCTTGGACTAGCGGTCAGACCTACGAGCAGTACTTC; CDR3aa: CASRYRDSWTSGQTYEQYF
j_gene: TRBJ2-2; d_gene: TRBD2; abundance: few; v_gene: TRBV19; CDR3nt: TGTGCCAGTGACAAAGCGGGGGGGCCTTCCGGGGAGCTGTTTTTT; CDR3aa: CASDKAGGPSGELFF
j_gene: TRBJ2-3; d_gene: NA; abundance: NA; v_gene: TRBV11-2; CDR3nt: TGTGCCAGCAGCTTAACACTAGCCGGAGCGCAGTATTTT; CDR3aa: CASSLTLAGAQYF
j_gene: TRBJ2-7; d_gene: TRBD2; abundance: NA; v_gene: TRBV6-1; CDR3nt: TGTGCCAGCAGTGAACGGGACTACTCCGAGCAGTACTTC; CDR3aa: CASSERDYSEQYF
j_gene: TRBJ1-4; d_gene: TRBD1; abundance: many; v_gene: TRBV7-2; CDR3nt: TGTGCCAGCAGCTTAGGGGGGACAGAGGATGAAAAACTGTTTTTT; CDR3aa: CASSLGGTEDEKLFF
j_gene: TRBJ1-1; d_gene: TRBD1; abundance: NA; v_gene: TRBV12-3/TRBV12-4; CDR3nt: TGTGCCACCAAGCGTTGGGACAGCAACACTGAAGCTTTCTTT; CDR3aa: CATKRWDSNTEAFF
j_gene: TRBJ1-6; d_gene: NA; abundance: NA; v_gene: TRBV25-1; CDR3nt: TGTGCCAGCAGTGTTTTTGGGTTTGAGGCCGATTCACCCCTCCACTTT; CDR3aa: CASSVFGFEADSPLHF
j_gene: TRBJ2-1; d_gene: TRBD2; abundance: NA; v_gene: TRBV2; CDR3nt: TGTGCCAGCAGATTATTAGCGGGAGGGCTGGAGGTTGAGCAGTTCTTC; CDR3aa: CASRLLAGGLEVEQFF
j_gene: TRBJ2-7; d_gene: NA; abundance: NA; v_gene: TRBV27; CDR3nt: TGTGCCAGCAGTCTAAGAGGCCCCCTCTCCTACGAGCAGTACTTC; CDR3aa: CASSLRGPLSYEQYF
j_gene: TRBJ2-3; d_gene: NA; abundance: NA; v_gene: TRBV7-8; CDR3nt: TGTGCCAGCAGTTTTAACGGACTTAGCACAGATACGCAGTATTTT; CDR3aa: CASSFNGLSTDTQYF
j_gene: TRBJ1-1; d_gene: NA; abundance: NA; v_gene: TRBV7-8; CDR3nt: TGTGCCAGCAGCCGAGGGGGGGCTCGGAGGTTTGAGGGGGGTATGAACACTGAAGCTTTCTTT; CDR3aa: CASSRGGARRFEGGMNTEAFF
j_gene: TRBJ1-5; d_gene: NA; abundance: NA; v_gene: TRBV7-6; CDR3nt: TGTGCCAGCAGCCCAGGGGCGAGAAATCAGCCCCAGCATTTT; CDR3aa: CASSPGARNQPQHF
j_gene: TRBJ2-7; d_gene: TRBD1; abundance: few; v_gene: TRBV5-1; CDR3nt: TGCGCCAGCAGCTCCGGGACAGCGGTCTACGAGCAGTACTTC; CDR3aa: CASSSGTAVYEQYF
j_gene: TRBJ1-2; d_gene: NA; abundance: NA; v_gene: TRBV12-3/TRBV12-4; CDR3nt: TGTGCCAGCAGTTTATTAGGGAGCGATGGCTACACCTTC; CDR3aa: CASSLLGSDGYTF
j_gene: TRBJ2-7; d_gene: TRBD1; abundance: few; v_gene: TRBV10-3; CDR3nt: TGTGCCATCCGTAAGTCGGTCCCGGGACAGGGACCCGGGACGGGACACTACGAGCAGTACTTC; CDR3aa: CAIRKSVPGQGPGTGHYEQYF
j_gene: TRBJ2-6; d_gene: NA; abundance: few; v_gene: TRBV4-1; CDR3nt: TGCGCCAGCAGCCAGGGGTTCACTGGGGCCAACGTCCTGACTTTC; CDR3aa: CASSQGFTGANVLTF
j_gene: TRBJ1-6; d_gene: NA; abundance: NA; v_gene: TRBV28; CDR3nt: TGTGCCAGCAGTTTGGGTCCAACAGGTCACCTAGGGTCACCCCTCCACTTT; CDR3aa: CASSLGPTGHLGSPLHF
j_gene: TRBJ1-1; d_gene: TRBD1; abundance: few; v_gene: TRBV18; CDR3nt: TGTGCCAGCTCACCATTGACACAGGGGGTGAACACTGAAGCTTTCTTT; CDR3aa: CASSPLTQGVNTEAFF
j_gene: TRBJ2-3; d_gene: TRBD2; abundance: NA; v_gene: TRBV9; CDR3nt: TGTGCCAGCAGCGTCGGGACTAGCGGGAGGGCCGGGACAGATACGCAGTATTTT; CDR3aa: CASSVGTSGRAGTDTQYF